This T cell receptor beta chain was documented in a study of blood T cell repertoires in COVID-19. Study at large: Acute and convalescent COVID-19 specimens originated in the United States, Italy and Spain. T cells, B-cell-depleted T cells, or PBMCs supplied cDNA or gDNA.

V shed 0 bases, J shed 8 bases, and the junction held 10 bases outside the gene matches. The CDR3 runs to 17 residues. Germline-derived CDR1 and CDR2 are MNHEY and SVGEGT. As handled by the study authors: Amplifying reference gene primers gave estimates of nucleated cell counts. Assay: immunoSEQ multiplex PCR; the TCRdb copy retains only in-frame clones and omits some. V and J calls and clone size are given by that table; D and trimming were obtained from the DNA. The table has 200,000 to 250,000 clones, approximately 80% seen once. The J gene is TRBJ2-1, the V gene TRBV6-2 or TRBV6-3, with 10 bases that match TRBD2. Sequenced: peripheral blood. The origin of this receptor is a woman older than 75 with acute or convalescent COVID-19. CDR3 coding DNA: TGTGCCAGCAGTTACTCGATGGCCCTAGCGGGAGAAGATGAGCAGTTCTTC. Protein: CASSYSMALAGEDEQFF.